The present TCR beta chain was sequenced within a study of shared clonotypes between healthy human individuals. Study-wide findings and caveats: What limited the represented genetic and exposure-history diversity was the small number of donors.

The assay was run at deep level. The data were produced by immunoSEQ multiplex PCR, yet TCRdb's version contains in-frame clones alone and is incomplete. This table has fewer than 600,000 clones, about 85% appearing once. Each of the donors was a healthy adult who was HIV-negative and had not had a recent acute infection or vaccination. All the donors were Caucasian adults who lived in Nashville, Tennessee. About this clone: Antigen specificity is unknown.

Germline V gene data show CDR1 as SQVTM and CDR2 as ANQGSEA. J was trimmed by 6 bases and V by 1 base; bases with no gene match: 4. This CDR3 contains 13 residues. The sequencing sample was made of PBMCs. This TCR was sampled from a woman between 40 and 55 years old in good health. Some clones in this sample may be carry-over from other donors' samples. The chain links TRBV29-1 to TRBJ2-3, with 7 bases that match TRBD1. This CDR3 reads CSVEVGGKDTQYF. CDR3 bases: TGCAGCGTTGAAGTAGGGGGCAAGGATACGCAGTATTTT.